The 10 T cell receptor beta chains given below trace back to one sample, sequenced in a study of Ad26.COV2.S vaccination and SARS-CoV-2 variants. Treatment meaning: 15 to 20 received Ad26.COV2.S at low or high dose, single or two shots; several received placebo; per-sample allocation not given. Sampling was done on day 63 after the first vaccine or placebo injection. Here immunoSEQ multiplex PCR was the method, and the copy in TCRdb shows in-frame clones only, minus some. The table lists hundreds of thousands of clones, about nine tenths of them singletons. Specimen: peripheral blood, collected in a trial of Ad26.COV2.S vaccine versus placebo. Receptors originate from a person aged 18-60 years who received the Ad26.COV2.S COVID-19 vaccine or a placebo.

The chain links TRBV5-6 to TRBJ2-7; 7 positions match TRBD1. CDR1 is SGHDT, CDR2 YYEEEE, per germline. The V segment lost 0 bases and the J segment 4 bases; nucleotides outside the gene matches: 7. This CDR3 region has 15 residues. In nucleotides, the CDR3 is TGTGCCAGCAGCTTGGACAGGGGATTTGATTACGAGCAGTACTTC. Protein: CASSLDRGFDYEQYF.

This chain links TRBV7-2 with TRBJ1-3; TRBD1 agrees at 7 bases. The germline V gene encodes CDR1 SGHTA and CDR2 FQGNSA. V lost 5 bases to trimming and J lost 9 bases; unmatched junction nucleotides: 13. CDR3 length: 15 amino acids. For the CDR3, the DNA is TGTGCCAGCAGCGGGAGGACAGGCACGGGTGGCACCATATATTTT. Translation: CASSGRTGTGGTIYF.

The rearrangement joins TRBV7-9 to TRBJ2-5; 9 bases line up with TRBD2. In germline, CDR1 is SEHNR, CDR2 FQNEAQ (reference sequence). This CDR3 comprises 16 residues. The trim removed 6 bases at V and 4 bases at J, leaving 12 bases unmatched. The CDR3 nucleotides read TGTGCCAGCAGTACTCTTGGACTAGCGATCTTAGAGACCCAGTACTTC. It encodes CASSTLGLAILETQYF.

The chain has TRBV21-1 and TRBJ2-7; TRBD1 is the table's D call and was not checked against the DNA. TRBV21-1 is tagged as a pseudogene. This CDR3 has 21 residues. CDR3 sequence: CASSKVGLTASQTGSPYEQYF. As DNA, the CDR3 is TGTGCCAGCAGCAAAGTGGGCCTTACCGCATCTCAGACAGGGTCTCCCTACGAGCAGTACTTC.

The chain couples TRBV13 to TRBJ2-3; a possible D gene is TRBD2 (7 bases). This CDR3 has 15 amino acids. V lost 4 bases and J lost 5, with 16 bases in between. Germline assignment: CDR1 PRHDT and CDR2 FYEKMQ (reference sequence). The CDR3 DNA reads TGTGCCAGCAGCTCGCGTCGGGGGGCTGGAGATACGCAGTATTTT. It encodes CASSSRRGAGDTQYF.

Only a few counts were recorded for this clone. In nucleotides, the CDR3 is TGTGCCAGCAGCTCTTTAGACACCGGGGAGCTGTTTTTT. Amino acids: CASSSLDTGELFF. J is TRBJ2-2 and V is TRBV7-9; D not certain. Trimming cost V 4 bases and J 3 bases, with 6 bases left between them. Germline CDR1 and CDR2: SEHNR and FQNEAQ (reference sequence). The CDR3 extends over 13 amino acids. Full variable domain (remainder filled in from reference TRBV7-9 and TRBJ2-2): DTGVSQNPRHKITKRGQNVTFRCDPISEHNRLYWYRQTLGQGPEFLTYFQNEAQLEKSRLLSDRFSAERPKGSFSTLEIQRTEQGDSAMYLCASSSLDTGELFFGEGSRLTVL.

The J gene is TRBJ1-6, the V gene TRBV9, with D perhaps TRBD1 (6 bases). Trimming removed 4 bases from V and 7 bases from J, with 15 bases in between. The CDR3 length is 15 residues. CDR1 and CDR2 from the germline V gene are SGDLS and YYNGEE. The CDR3 loop reads CASSLGRGQNSPLHF. In DNA form, the CDR3 reads TGTGCCAGCAGCTTAGGGAGGGGACAAAATTCACCCCTCCACTTT.

The chain has TRBV4-3 and TRBJ1-6, with TRBD1 identical over 7 bases. Per the germline V gene, CDR1 is LGHNA and CDR2 is YSLEER. The trim removed 1 base at V and 9 bases at J, leaving 6 bases unmatched. The CDR3 consists of 15 residues. CDR3 sequence reads: CASSQADRVRSPLHF. The DNA of the CDR3 is TGCGCCAGCAGCCAAGCTGACAGGGTCCGTTCACCCCTCCACTTT.

The V and J genes are TRBV19 and TRBJ1-6; perhaps TRBD1 as D (6 bases). V shed 5 bases and J shed 9 bases, with 17 bases lying between them. Germline V gene sequence: CDR1 LNHDA, CDR2 SQIVND (reference sequence). The CDR3 spans 15 residues. The CDR3 is CASSGRDNLGSPLHF. In nucleotides, the CDR3 is TGTGCCAGTAGTGGCCGGGACAACTTAGGTTCACCCCTCCACTTT.

The chain has TRBV7-3 and TRBJ2-1; 11 bases match TRBD2. The V segment lost 3 bases and the J segment 8 bases; nucleotides outside the gene matches: 3. Germline values: CDR1 SGHTA, CDR2 FQGTGA. CDR3 length equals 14 residues. The CDR3 sequence: CASSLGLAVDEQFF. CDR3 bases: TGTGCCAGCAGCTTGGGACTAGCGGTGGATGAGCAGTTCTTC.